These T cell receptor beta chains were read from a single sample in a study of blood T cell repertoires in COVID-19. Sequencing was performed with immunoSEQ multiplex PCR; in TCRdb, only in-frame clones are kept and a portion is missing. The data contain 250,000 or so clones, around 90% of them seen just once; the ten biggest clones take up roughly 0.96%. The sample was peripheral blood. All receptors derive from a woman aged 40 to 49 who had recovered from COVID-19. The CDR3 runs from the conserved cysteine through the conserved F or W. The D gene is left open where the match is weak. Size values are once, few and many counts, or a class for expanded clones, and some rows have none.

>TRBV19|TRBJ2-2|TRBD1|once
CASSTRTGGSGELFF
TGTGCCAGTAGTACCCGGACAGGGGGTTCCGGGGAGCTGTTTTTT
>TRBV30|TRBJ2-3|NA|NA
CAWSAAGLNTDTQYF
TGTGCCTGGAGTGCCGCAGGCCTTAACACAGATACGCAGTATTTT
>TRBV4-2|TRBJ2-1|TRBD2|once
CASSQEEAGGGEQFF
TGTGCCAGCAGCCAAGAGGAAGCGGGAGGGGGTGAGCAGTTCTTC
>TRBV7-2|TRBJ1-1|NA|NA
CASSLVGGVGLVGAFF
TGTGCCAGCAGCTTAGTGGGCGGGGTCGGTCTGGTGGGTGCTTTCTTT
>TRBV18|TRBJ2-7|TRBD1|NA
CASSANTGTGGSFSYEQYF
TGTGCCAGCTCAGCTAACACCGGGACAGGGGGCTCCTTCTCCTACGAGCAGTACTTC
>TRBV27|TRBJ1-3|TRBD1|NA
CASRETGQGENTIYF
TGTGCCAGCAGAGAAACTGGACAGGGGGAGAACACCATATATTTT
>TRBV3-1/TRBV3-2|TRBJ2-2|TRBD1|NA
CASSQSDRGASGELFF
TGTGCCAGCAGCCAGAGCGACAGGGGGGCTAGCGGGGAGCTGTTTTTT
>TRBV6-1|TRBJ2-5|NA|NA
CASSEGVRADGETQYF
TGTGCCAGCAGTGAAGGGGTCAGGGCAGACGGGGAGACCCAGTACTTC
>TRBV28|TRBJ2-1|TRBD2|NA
CASMPGLAGVNEQFF
TGTGCCAGCATGCCGGGACTAGCGGGAGTTAATGAGCAGTTCTTC
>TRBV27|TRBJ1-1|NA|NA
CASSLRGRGGTEAFF
TGTGCCAGCAGTTTAAGGGGCAGGGGTGGTACTGAAGCTTTCTTT
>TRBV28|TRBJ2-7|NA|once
CASSFGLASYEQYF
TGTGCCAGCAGTTTTGGGCTAGCGTCCTACGAGCAGTACTTC
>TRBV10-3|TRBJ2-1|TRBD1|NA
CAISDQGASYNEQFF
TGTGCCATCAGTGACCAGGGGGCATCCTACAATGAGCAGTTCTTC
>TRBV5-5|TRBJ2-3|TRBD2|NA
CASSFGSGRALGDTQYF
TGTGCCAGCAGCTTTGGTAGCGGGAGGGCCTTAGGGGATACGCAGTATTTT
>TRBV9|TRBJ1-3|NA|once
CASSVTGSGNTIYF
TGTGCCAGCAGCGTGACAGGCTCTGGAAACACCATATATTTT
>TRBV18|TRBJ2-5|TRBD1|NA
CASSPAGQGGETQYF
TGTGCCAGCTCACCAGCGGGACAGGGAGGAGAGACCCAGTACTTC
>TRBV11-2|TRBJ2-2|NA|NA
CASSFRGGELFF
TGTGCCAGCAGCTTTCGAGGCGGGGAGCTGTTTTTT
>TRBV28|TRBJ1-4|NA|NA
CASSLMGATNEKLFF
TGTGCCAGCAGTTTAATGGGAGCAACTAATGAAAAACTGTTTTTT
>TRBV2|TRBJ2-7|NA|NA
CASNGNLGYEQYF
TGTGCCAGTAACGGGAATCTCGGCTACGAGCAGTACTTC
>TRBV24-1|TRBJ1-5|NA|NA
CATSDLQGLIFFDQPQHF
TGTGCCACCAGTGATCTTCAGGGGCTAATATTCTTTGATCAGCCCCAGCATTTT
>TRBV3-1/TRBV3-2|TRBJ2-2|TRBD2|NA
CASSLSGRAVGELFF
TGTGCCAGCAGCCTTAGCGGGAGGGCCGTCGGGGAGCTGTTTTTT
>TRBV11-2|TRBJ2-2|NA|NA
CASSYETGELFF
TGTGCCAGCAGCTACGAGACCGGGGAGCTGTTTTTT
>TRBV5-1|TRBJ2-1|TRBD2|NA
CASSLGRLAGGSEQFF
TGCGCCAGCAGCTTGGGGAGACTAGCGGGAGGGTCTGAGCAGTTCTTC
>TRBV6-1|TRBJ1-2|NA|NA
CASSDDLAYGYTF
TGTGCCAGCAGTGATGACCTAGCCTATGGCTACACCTTC
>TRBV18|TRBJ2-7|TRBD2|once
CASSPGTSNEQYF
TGTGCCAGCTCACCCGGGACTAGCAACGAGCAGTACTTC
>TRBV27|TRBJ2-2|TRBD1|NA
CASSRTGGYGELFF
TGTGCCAGCAGTCGGACAGGGGGCTACGGGGAGCTGTTTTTT
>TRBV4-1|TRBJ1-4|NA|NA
CASSQVPEGEKLFF
TGCGCCAGCAGCCAAGTCCCAGAGGGTGAAAAACTGTTTTTT
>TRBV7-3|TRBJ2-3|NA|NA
CASSLTSGHTADTQYF
TGTGCCAGCAGCTTAACCTCCGGACACACGGCGGATACGCAGTATTTT
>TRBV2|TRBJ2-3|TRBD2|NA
CASSLAGQSTDTQYF
TGTGCCAGCAGTTTAGCGGGGCAAAGCACAGATACGCAGTATTTT
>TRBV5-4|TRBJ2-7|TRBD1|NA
CASSPRTGGYTEQYF
TGTGCCAGCAGCCCGCGGACAGGGGGCTATACCGAGCAGTACTTC
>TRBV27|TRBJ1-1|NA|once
CASSISGQATEAFF
TGTGCCAGCAGCATATCCGGACAAGCCACTGAAGCTTTCTTT
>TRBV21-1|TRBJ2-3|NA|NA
CASSMSLARSTDTQYF
TGTGCCAGCAGCATGTCTTTGGCCAGAAGCACAGATACGCAGTATTTT
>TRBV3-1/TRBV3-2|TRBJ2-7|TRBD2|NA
CASSPRGTSTYEQYF
TGTGCCAGCAGCCCGAGAGGGACTAGCACCTACGAGCAGTACTTC
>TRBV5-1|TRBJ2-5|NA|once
CASSLVGEFEETQYF
TGCGCCAGCAGCTTGGTCGGGGAATTCGAGGAGACCCAGTACTTC
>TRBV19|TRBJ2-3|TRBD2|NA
CASSALAGVIDTQYF
TGTGCCAGTAGTGCCCTAGCGGGAGTGATAGATACGCAGTATTTT
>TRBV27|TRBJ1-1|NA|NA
CASSFGGPTGEAFF
TGTGCCAGCAGTTTTGGGGGCCCAACTGGGGAGGCTTTCTTT
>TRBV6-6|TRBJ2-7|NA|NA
CASSYWQGSYEQYF
TGTGCCAGCAGTTACTGGCAGGGATCCTACGAGCAGTACTTC
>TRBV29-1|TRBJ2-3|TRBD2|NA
CSAATSGGSTDTQYF
TGCAGCGCCGCGACTAGCGGGGGAAGCACAGATACGCAGTATTTT
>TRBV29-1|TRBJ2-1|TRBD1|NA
CSGRTGTDNEQFF
TGCAGCGGAAGGACAGGGACCGACAATGAGCAGTTCTTC
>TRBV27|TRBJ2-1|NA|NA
CASSPPGGGEEHEQFF
TGTGCCAGCAGTCCCCCTGGCGGCGGAGAAGAGCATGAGCAGTTCTTC
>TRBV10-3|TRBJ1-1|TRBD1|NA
CAISHGQANTEAFF
TGTGCCATCAGTCACGGACAGGCTAACACTGAAGCTTTCTTT
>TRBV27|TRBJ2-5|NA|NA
CASRYQETQYF
TGTGCCAGCCGGTACCAAGAGACCCAGTACTTC
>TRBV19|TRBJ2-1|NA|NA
CASSTRDLTYSYNEQFF
TGTGCCAGTAGTACGCGGGACCTAACTTACTCCTACAATGAGCAGTTCTTC